The T cell receptor (beta chain) under discussion was sequenced for a study of blood T cell repertoires in COVID-19. Study in general: The origin of the acute and convalescent COVID-19 samples was the United States, Italy and Spain. The cDNA or gDNA used as material had been derived from T cells, B-cell-depleted T cells, or PBMCs.

This clone was seen only once. Original processing notes: Scientists estimated how many nucleated cells there were by amplifying reference gene primers. Measured with immunoSEQ multiplex PCR; TCRdb has only the in-frame clones, and not every one. For V, J and clone size, that table is used; D and trimming come from the DNA. The table shows 150,000 to 200,000 clones, with around nine tenths occurring only once. Germline CDR1 and CDR2: WNHNN and SYGVQD (reference sequence). This CDR3 is 18 amino acids long. Trimming took 3 bases from V and 0 from J, leaving 17 bases between them. The chain uses TRBV10-1 and TRBJ1-4; a weak D match, TRBD1 (5 bases). Sequencing used peripheral blood. The clonotype originates from a human donor in a cohort sampled during active COVID-19. The CDR3 DNA sequence: TGCGCCAGCAGTGATAAGGGGACTTTGTTATCAACTAATGAAAAACTGTTTTTT. Translation: CASSDKGTLLSTNEKLFF.